These 23 T cell receptor beta chains were all obtained from the same sample, sequenced in a study of T cell responses to AZD1222 COVID-19 vaccine. Clones were sequenced by immunoSEQ multiplex PCR, and TCRdb holds only the in-frame ones, with some missing. In the table there are 60,000 or so clones, around 84% of which are singletons. The sequenced sample was peripheral blood, obtained on day 0 of AZD1222 vaccination. Receptor source: an adult in good health.

V and J are TRBV3-1 (or the pseudogene TRBV3-2) and TRBJ2-7; 7 nucleotides agree with TRBD2. The germline CDR1 and CDR2 sequences are LGHDT and YNNKEL (reference sequence). Trimming removed 1 base from V and 0 bases from J; junction bases left unmatched: 3. The CDR3 extends over 15 amino acids. The CDR3 region has the DNA TGTGCCAGCAGCCAAGTACCGGGAGGCTCCTACGAGCAGTACTTC. Its protein is CASSQVPGGSYEQYF.

This clone was seen more than once but under ten times. V and J are TRBV28 and TRBJ1-2; 9 nucleotides line up with TRBD1. Unmatched junction bases numbered 9, after V lost 6 bases and J lost 1 base. CDR1 and CDR2 from the germline V gene are MDHEN and SYDVKM. The length of the CDR3 is 16 residues. The CDR3 is CASRAAGTGLNYGYTF. CDR3 nucleotides: TGTGCCAGCAGAGCCGCCGGGACAGGGCTTAACTATGGCTACACCTTC.

Comment on this clone: One end of the junction fails to match germline, which may point to a read error. The rearrangement uses TRBV7-7 and TRBJ2-5; the match to TRBD2 covers 8 bases. This CDR3 is built from 14 residues. The germline V gene has CDR1 SSHAT and CDR2 FNYEAQ (reference sequence). The CDR3 DNA follows: TGTGCTAGCAGCTTAGGAGGCGGGAGGGAGACCCAGTACTTC. Its translation is CASSLGGGRETQYF.

The chain combines TRBV5-5 with TRBJ2-7, with 7 bases lining up with TRBD2. The germline CDR1 and CDR2 sequences are SGHKS and YYEKEE (reference sequence). The CDR3 totals 15 residues. V shed 3 bases and J 4 bases; nucleotides not matched to a gene: 10. The CDR3 coding sequence is TGTGCCAGCAGCTCCTCGGGACTATTCAATTACGAGCAGTACTTC. The encoded protein is CASSSSGLFNYEQYF.

The chain is built from TRBV11-2 and TRBJ2-7; the D gene is possibly TRBD1 (6 bases). In germline, CDR1 is SGHAT, CDR2 FQNNGV. This CDR3 contains 12 residues. The ends were cut back, 6 bases at V and 6 bases at J, with 12 bases in the middle. CDR3 in DNA: TGTGCCAGCAGTTCACAGGGAATCGAGCAGTACGTC. Translating it yields CASSSQGIEQYV.

The chain has TRBV28 and TRBJ1-2; D not certain. Trimming took 6 bases from V and 1 from J, leaving 12 bases between them. CDR3 length: 14 residues. Germline CDR1 is MDHEN and CDR2 is SYDVKM. The CDR3 coding sequence is TGTGCCAGCAGCATAGGCGGGAATAACTATGGCTACACCTTC. Amino acids: CASSIGGNNYGYTF.

The genes are TRBV28 and TRBJ1-5, with 7 bases that match TRBD1. Trimming cost V 3 bases and J 6 bases; bases outside gene matches: 11. Germline V gives CDR1 MDHEN, CDR2 SYDVKM. The CDR3 is 16 residues long. The CDR3 loop is CASSFRLGGWGQPQHF. For the CDR3, the DNA is TGTGCCAGCAGTTTTCGGTTAGGGGGCTGGGGTCAGCCCCAGCATTTT.

The chain is built from TRBV14 and TRBJ2-7; D gene ambiguous. The ends were cut back, 3 bases at V and 2 bases at J, with 11 bases in the middle. Germline V gene lookup returns CDR1 SGHDN and CDR2 FVKESK. The CDR3 has 14 amino acids. CDR3 in DNA: TGTGCCAGCAGCCATTATTCCGTCCCCTACGAGCAGTACGTC. This translates into CASSHYSVPYEQYV.

The chain joins TRBV6-5 to TRBJ1-1, with unresolved D. Germline V gene sequence: CDR1 MNHEY, CDR2 SVGAGI. Trimming left V 6 bases short and J 1 base short, with 12 bases between. CDR3 length equals 14 residues. The chain's CDR3 is CASSLSSRNTEAFF. In DNA form, the CDR3 reads TGTGCCAGCAGCCTCAGTAGCCGGAACACTGAAGCTTTCTTT.

The chain couples TRBV3-1 (or the pseudogene TRBV3-2) to TRBJ1-4, with 8 nucleotides matching TRBD1. In germline, CDR1 is LGHDT, CDR2 YNNKEL (reference sequence). The CDR3 contains 15 residues. V dropped 4 bases and J dropped 8; count of bases not matched to a gene: 9. The CDR3 sequence is CASSPRTGGPEKLFF. CDR3 in DNA: TGTGCCAGCAGCCCTCGAACAGGGGGGCCCGAAAAACTGTTTTTT.

The chain links TRBV28 to TRBJ2-7; D is ambiguous. V shed 1 base and J shed 3 bases, with 10 bases lying between them. CDR1 is MDHEN and CDR2 is SYDVKM in the germline V gene. The CDR3 length is 14 residues. The CDR3 spells CASSLSQPNYEQYF. CDR3 coding DNA: TGTGCCAGCAGTTTATCCCAACCAAACTACGAGCAGTACTTC.

The gene calls are TRBV6-5 and TRBJ1-6, with 7 bases matching TRBD1. CDR1 and CDR2 from the germline V gene are MNHEY and SVGAGI. The length of the CDR3 is 15 residues. V trimming: 6 bases; J trimming: 5 bases; junction bases outside the gene matches: 7. CDR3 nucleotide sequence: TGTGCCAGCAGACCCCAGGGGGGGGATAATTCACCCCTCCACTTT. It specifies CASRPQGGDNSPLHF.

The chain has TRBV7-8 and TRBJ1-2, with TRBD1 matching over 9 bases. The CDR3 runs 15 residues. Losses at the gene ends were 2 bases for V and 7 bases for J; bases not matched to a gene: 8. Germline V lookup: CDR1 SGHVS, CDR2 FQNEAQ. The CDR3 protein is CASSLRTGDLVGYTF. The CDR3 DNA reads as TGTGCCAGCAGCTTAAGGACAGGGGATTTAGTTGGCTACACCTTC.

The chain carries TRBV24-1 and TRBJ2-5; D possibly corresponds to TRBD1 (8 bases). Germline values: CDR1 KGHDR, CDR2 SFDVKD. The length of the CDR3 is 15 residues. Trimming removed 4 bases from V and 5 bases from J, with 16 bases in between. The CDR3 nucleotides read TGTGCCACCAGTGACGATGGACAGGGAGGGGAGACCCAGTACTTC. Protein sequence: CATSDDGQGGETQYF.

This clone appeared once. CDR3: CASSPNRGGSFDEQFF. The CDR3 nucleotides read TGTGCCAGCAGCCCAAATCGGGGGGGGTCCTTCGATGAGCAGTTCTTC. The V and J genes are TRBV3-1 (or the pseudogene TRBV3-2) and TRBJ2-1; 8 bases agree with TRBD2. Per the germline V gene, CDR1 is LGHDT and CDR2 is YNNKEL (reference sequence). V shed 4 bases, J shed 8 bases, and the junction held 13 bases outside the gene matches. The CDR3 loop spans 16 amino acids.

The table lists this clone with a few counts. V usage is TRBV3-1 (or the pseudogene TRBV3-2) and J usage is TRBJ1-1; D remains ambiguous. Germline V gene sequence: CDR1 LGHDT, CDR2 YNNKEL (reference sequence). Trimming stripped 5 bases from V and 6 bases from J, with 7 bases between. The CDR3 is 11 amino acids. CDR3 protein: CASSREAEAFF. As DNA, the CDR3 is TGTGCCAGCAGCAGGGAGGCTGAAGCTTTCTTT.

The DNA of the CDR3 is TGTGCCAGCAGCCCGACTAGCGGGAGGGCCGGGTCCTACGAGCAGTACTTC. Translated: CASSPTSGRAGSYEQYF. The chain recombines TRBV7-2 with TRBJ2-7, with 14 nucleotides matching TRBD2. Germline loops: CDR1 SGHTA, CDR2 FQGNSA. The ends lost 5 bases at V and 1 base at J; junction bases unmatched: 7. The CDR3 is 17 amino acids.

The chain combines TRBV28 with TRBJ1-2; the match to TRBD1 covers 8 bases. The CDR3 runs to 15 residues. V trimming: 6 bases; J trimming: 2 bases; junction bases outside the gene matches: 8. CDR1 MDHEN and CDR2 SYDVKM come from the germline V gene. The CDR3 DNA sequence: TGTGCCAGCAGCGGACAGGGTTATCAGAACTATGGCTACACCTTC. Translating it yields CASSGQGYQNYGYTF.

CDR3 loop: CATSSPSGYQPGPGGELFF. The CDR3 region has the DNA TGTGCCACCAGTTCCCCTTCGGGGTACCAACCGGGGCCCGGCGGGGAGCTGTTTTTT. This rearrangement joins TRBV24-1 to TRBJ2-2, with D possibly being TRBD1 or TRBD2 (5 bases each). Germline V lookup: CDR1 KGHDR, CDR2 SFDVKD. The length of the CDR3 is 19 residues. Deletions cut 6 bases from V and 7 bases from J, with 29 bases between.

The V call is TRBV5-6, the J call TRBJ2-7; D unresolved. This CDR3 comprises 11 residues. CDR1 and CDR2 from the germline V gene are SGHDT and YYEEEE. V was cut by 2 bases and J by 4 bases, with 4 bases left in between. CDR3 coding DNA: TGTGCCAGCAGCTTTGGTTACGAGCAGTACTTC. This translates into CASSFGYEQYF. Drawing the rest from reference TRBV5-6 and TRBJ2-7, the complete variable domain is DAGVTQSPTHLIKTRGQQVTLRCSPKSGHDTVSWYQQALGQGPQFIFQYYEEEERQRGNFPDRFSGHQFPNYSSELNVNALLLGDSALYLCASSFGYEQYFGPGTRLTVT.

The rearrangement uses TRBV1 and TRBJ1-2. TRBV1 is assigned pseudogene status. The CDR3 covers 14 residues. The CDR3 is CTSSRLRFPGGYTF. CDR3 bases: TGCACCAGCAGCCGATTGCGTTTCCCTGGTGGCTACACCTTC.

J is TRBJ2-2 and V is TRBV29-1; D perhaps matches TRBD2 (5 bases). The V and J ends lost 8 bases and 3 bases respectively, with 16 bases between them. Germline V gene sequence: CDR1 SQVTM, CDR2 ANQGSEA. The CDR3 has 14 amino acids. CDR3 sequence: CSYRKLEDTGELFF. Here the CDR3 DNA reads TGCAGCTACCGAAAACTAGAGGACACCGGGGAGCTGTTTTTT.

CDR3 nucleotides: TGTGCCAGCAGCCAACGTTTAAGTAGCGGGAACACCGGGGAGCTGTTTTTT. The encoded protein is CASSQRLSSGNTGELFF. V usage is TRBV9 and J usage is TRBJ2-2; D might be TRBD2 (6 bases). With 4 bases removed from V and 1 base from J, the gap between germline ends came to 17 bases. Germline V gene sequence: CDR1 SGDLS, CDR2 YYNGEE. The CDR3 is 17 amino acids.